Following are 29 T cell receptor beta chains from one sample sequenced in a study of shared clonotypes between healthy human individuals. Method: immunoSEQ multiplex PCR; TCRdb's copy keeps in-frame clones and lacks some. This sample has about 2.3 million clones; over 90% occur once, and the top ten carry about 0.39%. The sequencing input was naive CD4+ T cells from PBMCs. Subset defined: CD45RA+ positively selected. The receptors shown here come from a man in his late teens or twenties in good health. Some clones in this sample may be carry-over from other donors' samples.

The chain combines TRBV10-2 with TRBJ2-1; 14 bases are a match to TRBD2. The CDR3 runs 15 residues. Per germline, CDR1 WSHSY and CDR2 SAAADI. The V and J ends lost 7 bases and 3 bases, in that order; junction bases with no gene match: 2. The CDR3: CASKGTSGSYNEQFF. Written as DNA, the CDR3 is TGCGCCAGCAAAGGGACTAGCGGGAGCTACAATGAGCAGTTCTTC.

The CDR3 loop is CASSFPPQTLVKETQYF. The CDR3 region has the DNA TGTGCCAGCAGCTTTCCCCCCCAAACGCTGGTTAAGGAGACCCAGTACTTC. The chain carries TRBV7-2 and TRBJ2-5; D is undetermined. The germline V gene encodes CDR1 SGHTA and CDR2 FQGNSA. The CDR3 consists of 17 residues. Trimming stripped 3 bases from V and 5 bases from J, with 22 bases between.

This sequence joins TRBV6-5 and TRBJ1-1, with 7 nucleotides matching TRBD1. The CDR3 length is 16 residues. Germline V gene data show CDR1 as MNHEY and CDR2 as SVGAGI. The ends lost 4 bases at V and 1 base at J; junction bases unmatched: 9. The CDR3 nucleotides are TGTGCCAGCAGTTCCTTTTCCCGGACAGGGAACACTGAAGCTTTCTTT. Encoded protein: CASSSFSRTGNTEAFF.

V gene TRBV28 combines with J gene TRBJ1-4, with D possibly TRBD1 on 6 matching bases. Germline V gene data show CDR1 as MDHEN and CDR2 as SYDVKM. V lost 5 bases to trimming and J lost 8 bases, with 12 bases between them. The CDR3 contains 13 residues. The DNA of the CDR3 is TGTGCCAGCAGTCGGGGGGCGATAGAAAAACTGTTTTTT. Amino acids: CASSRGAIEKLFF.

About this clone itself: At one of its ends the junction is not consistent with the germline gene, which may arise from a read error. This sequence joins TRBV7-2 and TRBJ1-2; possibly TRBD1 for D (5 bases). Germline V lookup: CDR1 SGHTA, CDR2 FQGNSA. The CDR3 spans 15 residues. CDR3 protein: CASTLRPEGKGGYTF. CDR3 nucleotide sequence: TGTGCCAGCACCTTAAGACCGGAGGGGAAGGGTGGCTACACCTTC.

The rearrangement links TRBV28 to TRBJ2-3; D is ambiguous. The CDR3 runs to 15 residues. Germline V gene sequence: CDR1 MDHEN, CDR2 SYDVKM. V lost 3 bases, J lost 0 bases, and 10 bases lay in between. The CDR3 spells CASSLGGHSTDTQYF. CDR3 bases: TGTGCCAGCAGTTTGGGCGGCCATAGCACAGATACGCAGTATTTT.

This clone was observed once. The chain has TRBV6-1 and TRBJ2-3, with D perhaps TRBD2 (6 bases). CDR3 length: 15 amino acids. Trimming cost V 1 base and J 2 bases, with 10 bases left between them. Germline-derived CDR1 and CDR2 are MNHNS and SASEGT. The DNA of the CDR3 is TGTGCCAGCAGTGAAGGGGGGACTTACACAGATACGCAGTATTTT. Translation: CASSEGGTYTDTQYF.

The chain carries TRBV11-2 and TRBJ1-3, with unresolved D. Per germline, CDR1 SGHAT and CDR2 FQNNGV. V lost 5 bases to trimming and J lost 2 bases, with 19 bases between them. The CDR3 runs to 17 residues. The CDR3 DNA reads TGTGCCAGCAGCACTCCCCCCAAACCCCGAGCTGGAAACACCATATATTTT. Translated, it gives CASSTPPKPRAGNTIYF.

This chain uses TRBV27 with TRBJ2-3; D gene uncertain. Trimming took off 6 bases at V and 0 bases at J, with 10 bases between the two ends. CDR1 MNHEY and CDR2 SMNVEV come from the germline V gene (reference sequence). This CDR3 spans 14 amino acids. DNA for the CDR3: TGTGCCAGCAGGACGTATTCTAGCACAGATACGCAGTATTTT. Translation gives CASRTYSSTDTQYF.

This rearrangement joins TRBV6-5 to TRBJ1-1, with 8 nucleotides matching TRBD1. The V segment lost 6 bases and the J segment 5 bases; nucleotides outside the gene matches: 8. The CDR3 has 14 residues. From germline, CDR1 is MNHEY and CDR2 SVGAGI. The CDR3 region is CASSRTGSGTEAFF. The CDR3 coding sequence is TGTGCCAGCAGCCGGACAGGGTCGGGAACTGAAGCTTTCTTT.

This clone was counted only a few times. The V and J genes are TRBV7-2 and TRBJ1-5; weak D call: TRBD1 (6 bases). CDR1 is SGHTA, CDR2 FQGNSA, per germline. The ends were cut back, 5 bases at V and 3 bases at J, with 8 bases in the middle. This CDR3 comprises 13 residues. The CDR3 nucleotides are TGTGCCAGCAGCGGGGACATCAATCAGCCCCAGCATTTT. It is translated as CASSGDINQPQHF.

The chain couples TRBV7-9 to TRBJ2-5; TRBD2 matches 7 bases. After removal of 6 bases from V and 0 bases from J, the junction contained 7 bases not matched to a gene. Germline V lookup: CDR1 SEHNR, CDR2 FQNEAQ (reference sequence). The CDR3 totals 15 residues. The CDR3 protein is CASRETSDYQETQYF. CDR3 sequence (DNA): TGTGCCAGCAGAGAAACTAGCGACTACCAAGAGACCCAGTACTTC.

CDR3 in amino acids: CASSITPGGADTQYF. The CDR3 nucleotides read TGTGCCAGTAGTATAACCCCCGGAGGGGCAGATACGCAGTATTTT. The chain couples TRBV19 to TRBJ2-3, with TRBD2 as a possible D gene (6 bases). Germline V gene sequence: CDR1 LNHDA, CDR2 SQIVND (reference sequence). There are 15 residues in the CDR3. Trimming removed 2 bases at V and 4 bases at J, with 13 bases between.

This clone occurred once. This chain connects TRBV5-1 to TRBJ2-7, with D possibly being TRBD1 or TRBD2 (6 bases each). Trimming left V 0 bases short and J 6 bases short, with 22 bases between. The CDR3 is 17 residues long. In germline, CDR1 is SGHRS, CDR2 YFSETQ. In nucleotides, the CDR3 is TGCGCCAGCAGCTTGGGACAGGCGGGGCACCTCACCGGCGAGCAGTACTTC. Protein: CASSLGQAGHLTGEQYF.

The sample holds one count of this clone. This rearrangement joins TRBV2 to TRBJ1-3; possibly TRBD1 for D (5 bases). The CDR3 runs 15 residues. Trimming pared 3 bases from V and 4 bases from J, leaving 13 bases between. From germline, CDR1 is SNHLY and CDR2 FYNNEI. The CDR3 bases are TGTGCCAGCAGTGAGGTCGGGACTTCCGGAAACACCATATATTTT. Protein product: CASSEVGTSGNTIYF.

This chain links TRBV7-8 with TRBJ1-2, with D possibly matching TRBD1 (6 bases). Germline CDR1 SGHVS, CDR2 FQNEAQ. V dropped 0 bases and J dropped 5 bases, with 13 bases sitting between them. The CDR3 contains 15 residues. CDR3 residues: CASSLAGGRGYGYTF. CDR3 in DNA: TGTGCCAGCAGCTTAGCGGGGGGGCGCGGGTATGGCTACACCTTC.

V usage is TRBV4-2 and J usage is TRBJ1-6; D is undetermined. The CDR3 is 13 amino acids. Trimming removed 0 bases at V and 14 bases at J, with 11 bases between. Germline V gene sequence: CDR1 LGHNA, CDR2 YNFKEQ. Here the CDR3 DNA reads TGTGCCAGCAGCCAAGACCCCTATGTAACCCTCCACTTT. Its protein is CASSQDPYVTLHF.

This chain links TRBV7-9 with TRBJ1-3; D gene ambiguous. The ends were cut back, 0 bases at V and 0 bases at J, with 9 bases in the middle. Germline values: CDR1 SEHNR, CDR2 FQNEAQ (reference sequence). The CDR3 contains 16 residues. The CDR3 spells CASSLAWKLSGNTIYF. The CDR3, as DNA: TGTGCCAGCAGCTTAGCGTGGAAACTCTCTGGAAACACCATATATTTT.

The chain uses TRBV2 and TRBJ2-1; TRBD2 aligns across 11 bases. CDR1 is SNHLY and CDR2 is FYNNEI in the germline V gene. The CDR3 is 13 amino acids. J gave up 2 bases and V 11 bases, and 2 bases lay outside the gene matches. CDR3: CAETSGTYNEQFF. CDR3 sequence (DNA): TGTGCCGAGACTAGCGGGACCTACAATGAGCAGTTCTTC.

The chain carries TRBV5-6 and TRBJ2-1, with 11 nucleotides matching TRBD2. CDR3 length equals 15 residues. Per germline, CDR1 SGHDT and CDR2 YYEEEE. V gave up 4 bases and J gave up 8 bases; unmatched junction bases: 8. The CDR3 sequence: CASSEGLAARDEQFF. The CDR3 DNA follows: TGTGCCAGCAGCGAGGGACTAGCGGCTAGGGATGAGCAGTTCTTC.

The chain combines TRBV5-4 with TRBJ1-1; D is unclear. Germline lookup yields CDR1 SGHNT and CDR2 YYREEE (reference sequence). This CDR3 region has 13 residues. Trimming took off 4 bases at V and 5 bases at J, with 12 bases between the two ends. The CDR3 spells CASSRALTTEAFF. Written as DNA, the CDR3 is TGTGCCAGCAGCCGGGCCCTGACAACTGAAGCTTTCTTT.

The rearrangement joins TRBV14 to TRBJ2-1, with TRBD2 matching over 13 bases. Per germline, CDR1 SGHDN and CDR2 FVKESK. Germline trimming cut 5 bases from V and 6 bases from J; bases unmatched to any gene: 1. The CDR3 is 14 amino acids. CDR3: CASSRLAGGNEQFF. The CDR3 nucleotides read TGTGCCAGCAGCAGACTAGCGGGAGGCAATGAGCAGTTCTTC. Drawing the rest from reference TRBV14 and TRBJ2-1, the complete variable domain is EAGVTQFPSHSVIEKGQTVTLRCDPISGHDNLYWYRRVMGKEIKFLLHFVKESKQDESGMPNNRFLAERTGGTYSTLKVQPAELEDSGVYFCASSRLAGGNEQFFGPGTRLTVL.

The gene calls are TRBV19 and TRBJ1-4, with 7 bases that match TRBD1. The CDR3 spans 16 residues. The germline CDR1 and CDR2 sequences are LNHDA and SQIVND (reference sequence). After removal of 3 bases from V and 7 bases from J, the junction contained 11 bases not matched to a gene. CDR3: CASSIGLTGTGEKLFF. CDR3 in DNA: TGTGCCAGTAGTATCGGGCTGACAGGGACTGGTGAAAAACTGTTTTTT.

V is TRBV20-1 and J is TRBJ2-1; D is uncertain. There are 11 residues in the CDR3. The V gene's germline CDR1 is DFQATT and CDR2 SNEGSKA (reference sequence). Trimming removed 5 bases from V and 4 bases from J, with 6 bases in between. Written as DNA, the CDR3 is TGCAGTGCTCCGATTTACAATGAGCAGTTCTTC. Translating gives CSAPIYNEQFF.

The chain carries TRBV10-3 and TRBJ2-1; 14 positions agree with TRBD2. V shed 10 bases, J shed 8 bases, and the junction held 4 bases outside the gene matches. This CDR3 is 13 amino acids long. Per germline, CDR1 ENHRY and CDR2 SYGVKD. DNA of the CDR3: TGTGCCACCCGGACTAGCGGGAGGCATGAGCAGTTCTTC. It specifies CATRTSGRHEQFF.

J is TRBJ2-7 and V is TRBV19; weak D call: TRBD2 (6 bases). The CDR3 extends over 14 amino acids. The V and J ends lost 5 bases and 0 bases respectively, with 11 bases between them. Germline values: CDR1 LNHDA, CDR2 SQIVND (reference sequence). Here the CDR3 reads CASSVRRDSYEQYF. CDR3 DNA sequence: TGTGCCAGTAGTGTTAGGAGGGACTCCTACGAGCAGTACTTC.

The DNA for the CDR3 is TGTGCCAGCTCACCAGGTAGGCTAGCGGGAGACTACGAGCAGTACTTC. It is translated as CASSPGRLAGDYEQYF. This chain uses TRBV18 with TRBJ2-7; 10 nucleotides agree with TRBD2. CDR1 is KGHSH and CDR2 is LQKENI in the germline V gene. The CDR3 sequence is 16 residues long. Trimming removed 2 bases from V and 3 bases from J; junction bases left unmatched: 7.

V gene TRBV6-6 combines with J gene TRBJ2-7, with a weak D call TRBD1 (5 bases). Germline assignment: CDR1 MNHNY and CDR2 SVGAGI (reference sequence). CDR3 length equals 16 residues. V was shortened by 5 bases and J by 2 bases, with 19 bases between the two germline ends. The DNA for the CDR3 is TGTGCCAGCAGTACCCCGGCCAGGGTACGTCCCTACGAGCAGTACTTC. This gives the protein CASSTPARVRPYEQYF.

This chain connects TRBV5-4 to TRBJ2-3; the D gene is possibly TRBD1 (5 bases). Trimming removed 4 bases at V and 1 base at J, with 10 bases between. This CDR3 has 14 amino acids. CDR1 is SGHNT and CDR2 is YYREEE in the germline V gene (reference sequence). CDR3 loop: CASSAGQRTDTQYF. CDR3 coding DNA: TGTGCCAGCAGCGCCGGACAACGCACAGATACGCAGTATTTT.